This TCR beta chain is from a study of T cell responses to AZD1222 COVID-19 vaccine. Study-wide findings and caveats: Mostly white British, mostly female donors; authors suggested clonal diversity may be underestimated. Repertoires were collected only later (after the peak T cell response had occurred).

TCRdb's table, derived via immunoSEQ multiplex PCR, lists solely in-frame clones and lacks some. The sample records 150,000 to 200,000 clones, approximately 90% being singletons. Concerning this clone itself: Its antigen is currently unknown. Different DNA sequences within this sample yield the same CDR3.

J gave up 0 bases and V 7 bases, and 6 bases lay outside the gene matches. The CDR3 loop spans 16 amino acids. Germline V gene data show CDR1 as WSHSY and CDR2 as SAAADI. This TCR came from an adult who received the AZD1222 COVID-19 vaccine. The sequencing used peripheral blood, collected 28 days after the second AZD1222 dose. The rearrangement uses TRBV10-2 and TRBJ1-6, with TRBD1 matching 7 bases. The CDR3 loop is CASTDRLSSYNSPLHF. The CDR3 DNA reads TGCGCCAGCACGGACAGGTTGAGCTCCTATAATTCACCCCTCCACTTT.